This TCR beta chain was recovered during a study of monozygotic twins with inflammatory bowel disease (dated by TCRdb to between 2018 and 2020). For the wider study: The complete study included approximately 30 monozygotic twin pairs: 19 IBD-discordant Danish pairs and nine German pairs, of which four were IBD-concordant and five were IBD-discordant. Each individual had, on average, about 151 000 unique TCRalpha sequences and 181 000 unique TCRbeta sequences available for analysis. The search for disease-associated traits relied mainly on comparing, within discordant pairs, IBD patients with their genetically identical healthy co-twins. Broader findings and caveats from the paper: No difference in repertoire similarity was observed between concordant and discordant twins, possibly owing to limited statistical power. Compared with healthy twins, IBD patients shared fewer clonotypes with other individuals, and the difference was most pronounced in patients with signs of disease activity. No single strong signal or clonotype linked to IBD turned up in the results, so the idea that one exists was not supported. Distinction between different T cell subtypes could not be achieved in the analysis. Differing immunosuppressive treatments among patients may have added background noise and inter-individual variability to the repertoires. A decrease in TCRbeta repertoire diversity, as measured by inverse Simpson index, was observed in IBD patients compared with their healthy co-twins.

CDR1 GTSNPN and CDR2 SVGIG are derived from the germline V gene (reference sequence). The CDR3, from cysteine to phenylalanine, totals 15 residues. The DNA is unrecorded. A remark on this clonotype: Its antigen is currently not known.

The library came from 5' RACE. The input for every TCR library was 3,500 to 4,000 ng of total RNA. cDNA was synthesized with SMARTScribe reverse transcriptase in eight separate reactions per sample. During cDNA synthesis, template switching introduced unique molecular identifiers that contained a 6-nucleotide sample barcode. Amplification of TCRalpha and TCRbeta cDNA involved two nested PCRs of 16 and 9 cycles, and each PCR was followed by bead purification. Before amplification, the cDNA was treated with uracil DNA-glycosylase and purified using the QIAquick PCR purification kit. The second PCR added Illumina TruSeq-compatible adapters along with sample-specific barcodes. Library quality and concentration were checked on TapeStation and Qubit, and libraries were pooled at around 5 ng each. Pooled libraries were sequenced on an Illumina HiSeq2500 single-index Rapid Run with 2 x 100 bp reads and custom sequencing primers. The paper's processing steps were these. MiGEC version 1.2.6 was used for UMI-based consensus assembly to correct PCR and sequencing errors. MiXCR version 2.1.1 was used for V(D)J alignment, clonotype assembly and CDR3 extraction. Normalisation of gene usage, clonotype sharing and MAIT/NKT TCR abundance was achieved by analysing the top 1000, 10 000 and 20 000 clonotypes per sample. Diversity was computed as the inverse Simpson index with the vegan R package after downsampling to 27 000 UMIs. Paired Mann-Whitney U tests were applied to discordant twin pairs, and Benjamini-Hochberg correction was used for multiple testing. After TCRdb reprocessed the reads, each CDR3 protein sequence was kept as one row, without DNA. None of the V and J calls come from the authors' own analysis; TCRdb made them. This sample's table has entries for approximately 150,000 distinct CDR3 sequences. The ten most abundant clones make up roughly 2.5% of the sample.

From each donor, a roughly 2.6 ml peripheral blood sample was collected into PAXgene tubes and stored at -80 degrees C. Total RNA was isolated from whole blood with the PAXgene blood miRNA kit on an automated QIAcube, without T cell sorting. Peripheral blood from monozygotic twin pairs, either concordant or discordant for inflammatory bowel disease, underwent deep TCRalpha and TCRbeta repertoire profiling that used unique molecular barcoding. Smoking habits were recorded for all twin pairs, with individuals classified as current, former or never smokers. The sequenced material came from blood. Recombination joined TRBV30 with TRBJ2-3; TCRdb picks TRBD1, but there is no DNA to check that call. The TCR comes from a human donor with ulcerative colitis or Crohn's disease, or a healthy co-twin of an affected twin (not recorded which). The CDR3 region has the sequence CAWSVPLASTDTQYF.